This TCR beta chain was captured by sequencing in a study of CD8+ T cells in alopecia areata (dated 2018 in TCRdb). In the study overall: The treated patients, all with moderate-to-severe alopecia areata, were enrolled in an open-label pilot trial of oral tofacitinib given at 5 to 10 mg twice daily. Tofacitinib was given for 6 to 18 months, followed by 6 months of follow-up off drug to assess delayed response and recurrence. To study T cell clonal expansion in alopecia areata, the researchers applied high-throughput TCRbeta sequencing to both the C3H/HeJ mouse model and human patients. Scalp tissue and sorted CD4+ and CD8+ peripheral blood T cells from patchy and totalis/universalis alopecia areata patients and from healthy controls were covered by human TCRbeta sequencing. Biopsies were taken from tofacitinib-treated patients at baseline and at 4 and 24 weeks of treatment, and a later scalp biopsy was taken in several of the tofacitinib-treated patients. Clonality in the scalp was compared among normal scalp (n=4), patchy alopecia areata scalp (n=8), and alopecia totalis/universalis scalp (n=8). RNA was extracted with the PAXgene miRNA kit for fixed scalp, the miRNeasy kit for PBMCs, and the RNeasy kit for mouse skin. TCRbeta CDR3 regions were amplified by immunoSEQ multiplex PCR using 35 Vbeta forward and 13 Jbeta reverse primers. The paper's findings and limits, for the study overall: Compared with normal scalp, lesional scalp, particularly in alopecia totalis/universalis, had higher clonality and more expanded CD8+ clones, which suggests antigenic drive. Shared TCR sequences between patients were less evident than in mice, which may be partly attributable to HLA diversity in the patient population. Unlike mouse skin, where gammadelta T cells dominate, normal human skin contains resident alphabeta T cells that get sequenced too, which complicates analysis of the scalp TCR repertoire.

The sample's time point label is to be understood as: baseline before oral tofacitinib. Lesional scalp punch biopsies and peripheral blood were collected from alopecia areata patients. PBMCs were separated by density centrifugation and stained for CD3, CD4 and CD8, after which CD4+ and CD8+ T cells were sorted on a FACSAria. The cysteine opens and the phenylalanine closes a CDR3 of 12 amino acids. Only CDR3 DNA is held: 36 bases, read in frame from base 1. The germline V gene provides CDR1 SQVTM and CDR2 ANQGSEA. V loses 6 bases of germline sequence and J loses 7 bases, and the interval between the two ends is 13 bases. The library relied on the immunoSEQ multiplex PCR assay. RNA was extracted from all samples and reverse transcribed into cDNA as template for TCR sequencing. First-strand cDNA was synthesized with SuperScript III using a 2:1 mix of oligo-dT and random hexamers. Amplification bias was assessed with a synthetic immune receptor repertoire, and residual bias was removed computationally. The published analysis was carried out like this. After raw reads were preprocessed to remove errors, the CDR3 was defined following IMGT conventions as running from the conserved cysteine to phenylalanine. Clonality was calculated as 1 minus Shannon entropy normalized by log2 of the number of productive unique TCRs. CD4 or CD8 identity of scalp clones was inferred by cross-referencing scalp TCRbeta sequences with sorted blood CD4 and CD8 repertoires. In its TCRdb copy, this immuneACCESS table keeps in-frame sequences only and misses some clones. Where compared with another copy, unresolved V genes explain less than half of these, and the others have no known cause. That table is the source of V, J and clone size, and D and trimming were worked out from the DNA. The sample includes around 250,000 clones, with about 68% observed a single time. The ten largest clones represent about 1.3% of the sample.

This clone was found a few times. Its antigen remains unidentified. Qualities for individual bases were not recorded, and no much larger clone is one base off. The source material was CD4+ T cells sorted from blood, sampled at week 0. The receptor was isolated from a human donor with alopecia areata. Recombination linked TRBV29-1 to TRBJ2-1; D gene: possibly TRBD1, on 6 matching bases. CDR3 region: CSVRTGKNEQFF. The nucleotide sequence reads TGCAGCGTAAGAACAGGGAAAAATGAGCAGTTCTTC.